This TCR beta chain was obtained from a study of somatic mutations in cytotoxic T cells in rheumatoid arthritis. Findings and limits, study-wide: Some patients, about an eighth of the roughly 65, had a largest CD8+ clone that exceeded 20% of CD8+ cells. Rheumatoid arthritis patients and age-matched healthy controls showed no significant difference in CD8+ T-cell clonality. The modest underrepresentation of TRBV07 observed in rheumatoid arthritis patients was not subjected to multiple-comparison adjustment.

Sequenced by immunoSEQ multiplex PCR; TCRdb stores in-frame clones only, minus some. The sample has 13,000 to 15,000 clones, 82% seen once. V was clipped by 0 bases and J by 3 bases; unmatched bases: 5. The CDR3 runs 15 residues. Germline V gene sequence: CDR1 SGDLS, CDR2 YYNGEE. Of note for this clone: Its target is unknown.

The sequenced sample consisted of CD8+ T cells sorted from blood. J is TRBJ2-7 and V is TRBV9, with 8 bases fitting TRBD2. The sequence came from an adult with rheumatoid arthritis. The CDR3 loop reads CASSVASGGFYEQYF. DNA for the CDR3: TGTGCCAGCAGCGTAGCGAGCGGGGGATTCTACGAGCAGTACTTC.